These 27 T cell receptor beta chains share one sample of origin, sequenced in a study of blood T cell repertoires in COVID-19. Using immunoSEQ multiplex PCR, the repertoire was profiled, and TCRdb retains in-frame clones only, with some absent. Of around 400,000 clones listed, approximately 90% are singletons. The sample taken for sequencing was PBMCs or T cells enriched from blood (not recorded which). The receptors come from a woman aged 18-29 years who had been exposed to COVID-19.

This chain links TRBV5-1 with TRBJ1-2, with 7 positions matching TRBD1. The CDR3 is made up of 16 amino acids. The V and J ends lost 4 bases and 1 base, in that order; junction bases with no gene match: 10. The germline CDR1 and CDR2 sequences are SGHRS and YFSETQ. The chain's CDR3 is CASSPLGQNLNYGYTF. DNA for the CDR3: TGCGCCAGCAGCCCCCTGGGACAGAACCTTAACTATGGCTACACCTTC.

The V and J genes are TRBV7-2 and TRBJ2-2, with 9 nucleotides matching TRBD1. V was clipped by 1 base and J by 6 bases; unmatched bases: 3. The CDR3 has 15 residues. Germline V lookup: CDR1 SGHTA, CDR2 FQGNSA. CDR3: CASSLGQGGSGELFF. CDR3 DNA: TGTGCCAGCAGCTTAGGACAGGGGGGATCCGGGGAGCTGTTTTTT.

CDR3 in amino acids: CASSQGSSNQPQHF. CDR3 nucleotide sequence: TGTGCCAGCAGCCAGGGCAGTAGCAATCAGCCCCAGCATTTT. The V call is TRBV9, the J call TRBJ1-5; D might be TRBD1 (5 bases). This CDR3 spans 14 amino acids. CDR1 and CDR2 (germline): SGDLS, YYNGEE. Trimming took 4 bases from V and 0 from J, leaving 8 bases between them.

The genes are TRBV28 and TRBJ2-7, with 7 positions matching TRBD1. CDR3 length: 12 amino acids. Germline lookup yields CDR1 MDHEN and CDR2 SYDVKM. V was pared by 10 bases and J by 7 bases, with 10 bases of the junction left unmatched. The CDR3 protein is CATYRGLGEQYF. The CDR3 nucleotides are TGTGCCACCTACAGGGGATTGGGAGAGCAGTACTTC.

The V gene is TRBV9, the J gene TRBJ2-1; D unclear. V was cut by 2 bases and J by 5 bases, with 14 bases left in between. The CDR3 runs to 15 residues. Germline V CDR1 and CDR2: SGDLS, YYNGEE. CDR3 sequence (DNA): TGTGCCAGCAGCGTGGAGCGAGTCGGAAACAATGAGCAGTTCTTC. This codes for CASSVERVGNNEQFF.

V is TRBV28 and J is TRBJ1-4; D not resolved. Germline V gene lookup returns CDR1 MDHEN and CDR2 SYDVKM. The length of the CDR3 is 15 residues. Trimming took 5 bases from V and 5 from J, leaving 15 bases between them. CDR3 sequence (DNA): TGTGCCAGCAGTCTAGCAGGAGCCCTGAATGAAAAACTGTTTTTT. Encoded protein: CASSLAGALNEKLFF.

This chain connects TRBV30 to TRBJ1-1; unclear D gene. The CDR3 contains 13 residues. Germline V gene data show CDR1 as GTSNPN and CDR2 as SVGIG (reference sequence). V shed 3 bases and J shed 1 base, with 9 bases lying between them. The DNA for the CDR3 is TGTGCCTGGAGCCGGTCACCGAACACTGAAGCTTTCTTT. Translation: CAWSRSPNTEAFF.

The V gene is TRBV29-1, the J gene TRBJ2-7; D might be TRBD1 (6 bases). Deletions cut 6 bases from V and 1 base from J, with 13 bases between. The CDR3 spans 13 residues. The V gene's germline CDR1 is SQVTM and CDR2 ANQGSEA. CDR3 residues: CSVYLQGSYEQYF. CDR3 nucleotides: TGCAGCGTCTACCTACAGGGTTCCTACGAGCAGTACTTC.

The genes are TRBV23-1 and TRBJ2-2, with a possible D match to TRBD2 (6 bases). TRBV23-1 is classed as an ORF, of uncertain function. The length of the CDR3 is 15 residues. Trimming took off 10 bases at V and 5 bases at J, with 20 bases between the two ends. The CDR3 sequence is CAIPISPGETGELFF. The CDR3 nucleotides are TGCGCCATCCCCATCTCCCCGGGGGAAACCGGGGAGCTGTTTTTT.

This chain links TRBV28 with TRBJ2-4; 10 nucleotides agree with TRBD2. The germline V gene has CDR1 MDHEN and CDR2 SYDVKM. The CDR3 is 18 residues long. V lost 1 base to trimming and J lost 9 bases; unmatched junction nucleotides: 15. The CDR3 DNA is TGTGCCAGCAGTTTATACGGTAGCGGGAGGTCTCGAGGGGGCATTCAGTACTTC. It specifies CASSLYGSGRSRGGIQYF.

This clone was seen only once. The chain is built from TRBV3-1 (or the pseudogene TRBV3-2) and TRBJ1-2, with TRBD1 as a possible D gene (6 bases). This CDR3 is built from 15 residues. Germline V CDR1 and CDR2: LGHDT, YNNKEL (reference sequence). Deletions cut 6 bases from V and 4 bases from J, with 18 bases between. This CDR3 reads CASSRVTGIFYGYTF. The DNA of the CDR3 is TGTGCCAGCAGTCGAGTTACAGGGATATTCTATGGCTACACCTTC.

CDR3 DNA sequence: TGTGCCAGCAGTTCGACAGGGGATGGCTACACCTTC. It is translated as CASSSTGDGYTF. The chain employs TRBV12-3 or TRBV12-4 and TRBJ1-2, with 8 bases fitting TRBD1. This CDR3 spans 12 amino acids. V was clipped by 4 bases and J by 6 bases; unmatched bases: 1.

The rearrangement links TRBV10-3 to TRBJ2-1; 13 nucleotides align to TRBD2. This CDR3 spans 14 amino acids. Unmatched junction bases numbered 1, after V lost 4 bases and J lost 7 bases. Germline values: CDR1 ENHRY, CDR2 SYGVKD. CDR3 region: CAISGTSGGNEQFF. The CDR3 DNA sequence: TGTGCCATCAGTGGGACTAGCGGGGGTAATGAGCAGTTCTTC.

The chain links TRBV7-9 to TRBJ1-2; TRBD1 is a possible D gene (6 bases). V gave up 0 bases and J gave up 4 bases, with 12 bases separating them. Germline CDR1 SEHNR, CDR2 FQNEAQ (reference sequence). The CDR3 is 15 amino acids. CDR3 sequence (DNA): TGTGCCAGCAGCTTAGCCGCAGGGGAGGGCTATGGCTACACCTTC. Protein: CASSLAAGEGYGYTF. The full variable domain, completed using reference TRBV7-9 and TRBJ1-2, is DTGVSQNPRHKITKRGQNVTFRCDPISEHNRLYWYRQTLGQGPEFLTYFQNEAQLEKSRLLSDRFSAERPKGSFSTLEIQRTEQGDSAMYLCASSLAAGEGYGYTFGSGTRLTVV.

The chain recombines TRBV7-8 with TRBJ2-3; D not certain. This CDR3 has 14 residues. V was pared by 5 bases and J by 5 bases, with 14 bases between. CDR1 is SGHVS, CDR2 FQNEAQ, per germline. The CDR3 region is CASSPTLPQDTQYF. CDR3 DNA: TGTGCCAGCAGCCCAACTCTCCCCCAAGATACGCAGTATTTT.

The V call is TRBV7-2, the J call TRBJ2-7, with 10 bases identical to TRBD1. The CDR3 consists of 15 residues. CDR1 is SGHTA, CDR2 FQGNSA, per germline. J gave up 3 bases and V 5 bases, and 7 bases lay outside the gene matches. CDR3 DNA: TGTGCCAGCAGCCCCCGGGACAGGGGAGTCTACGAGCAGTACTTC. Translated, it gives CASSPRDRGVYEQYF.

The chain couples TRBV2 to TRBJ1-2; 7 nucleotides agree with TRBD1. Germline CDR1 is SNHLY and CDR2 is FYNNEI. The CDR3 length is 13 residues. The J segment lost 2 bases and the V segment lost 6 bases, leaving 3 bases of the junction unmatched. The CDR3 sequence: CASRPTGNYGYTF. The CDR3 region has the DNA TGTGCCAGCAGACCGACAGGGAACTATGGCTACACCTTC.

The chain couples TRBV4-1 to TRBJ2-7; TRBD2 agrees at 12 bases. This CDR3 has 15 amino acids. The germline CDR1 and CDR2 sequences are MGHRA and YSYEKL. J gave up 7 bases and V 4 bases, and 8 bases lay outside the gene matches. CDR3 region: CASSPQLAGGGEQYF. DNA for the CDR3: TGCGCCAGCAGCCCGCAACTAGCGGGAGGTGGAGAGCAGTACTTC.

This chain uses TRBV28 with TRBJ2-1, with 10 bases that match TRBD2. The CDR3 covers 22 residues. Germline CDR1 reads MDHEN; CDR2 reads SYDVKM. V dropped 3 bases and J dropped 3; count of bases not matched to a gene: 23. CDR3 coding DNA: TGTGCCAGCAGTTTGGGCCCTAGGGGGTTGGTGGCTAGCGGGAGAATCTACAATGAGCAGTTCTTC. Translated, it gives CASSLGPRGLVASGRIYNEQFF.

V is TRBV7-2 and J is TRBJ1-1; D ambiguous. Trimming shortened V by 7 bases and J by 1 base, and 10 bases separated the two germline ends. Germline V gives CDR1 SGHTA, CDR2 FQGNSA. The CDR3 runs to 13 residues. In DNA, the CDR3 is TGTGCCAGCATCGCCTCAGGGAACACTGAAGCTTTCTTT. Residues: CASIASGNTEAFF.

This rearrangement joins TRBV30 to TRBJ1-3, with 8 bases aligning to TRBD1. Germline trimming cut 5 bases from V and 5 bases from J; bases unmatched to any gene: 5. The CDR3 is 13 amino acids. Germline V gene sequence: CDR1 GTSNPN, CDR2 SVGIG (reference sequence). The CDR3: CAWSTGDRNTIYF. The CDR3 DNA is TGTGCCTGGTCGACAGGGGATCGAAACACCATATATTTT.

The CDR3: CASSLGPVGTVWEQYF. The CDR3 coding sequence is TGTGCCAGCAGCTTAGGCCCTGTGGGGACAGTGTGGGAGCAGTACTTC. The chain couples TRBV13 to TRBJ2-7; 7 bases are a match to TRBD1. This CDR3 is 16 amino acids long. After removal of 0 bases from V and 7 bases from J, the junction contained 12 bases not matched to a gene. The germline V gene encodes CDR1 PRHDT and CDR2 FYEKMQ (reference sequence).

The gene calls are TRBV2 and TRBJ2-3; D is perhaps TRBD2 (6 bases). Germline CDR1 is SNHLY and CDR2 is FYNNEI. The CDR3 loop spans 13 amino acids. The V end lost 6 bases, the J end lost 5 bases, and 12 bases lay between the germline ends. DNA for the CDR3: TGTGCCAGCAGCCGGGAGTACAAAGATACGCAGTATTTT. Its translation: CASSREYKDTQYF.

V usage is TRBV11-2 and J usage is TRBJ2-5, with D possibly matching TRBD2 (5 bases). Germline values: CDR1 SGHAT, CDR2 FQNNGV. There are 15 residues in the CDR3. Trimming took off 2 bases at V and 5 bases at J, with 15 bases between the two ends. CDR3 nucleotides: TGTGCCAGCAGCTTACCCAGAGGAGGCGGGGAGACCCAGTACTTC. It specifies CASSLPRGGGETQYF.

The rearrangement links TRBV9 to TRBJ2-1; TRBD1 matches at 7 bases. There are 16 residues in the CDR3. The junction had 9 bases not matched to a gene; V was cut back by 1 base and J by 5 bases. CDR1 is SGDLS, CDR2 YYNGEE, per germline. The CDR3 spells CASSVRVDRIDNEQFF. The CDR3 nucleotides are TGTGCCAGCAGCGTAAGGGTGGACAGGATAGACAATGAGCAGTTCTTC. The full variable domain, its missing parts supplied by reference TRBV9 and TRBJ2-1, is DSGVTQTPKHLITATGQRVTLRCSPRSGDLSVYWYQQSLDQGLQFLIQYYNGEERAKGNILERFSAQQFPDLHSELNLSSLELGDSALYFCASSVRVDRIDNEQFFGPGTRLTVL.

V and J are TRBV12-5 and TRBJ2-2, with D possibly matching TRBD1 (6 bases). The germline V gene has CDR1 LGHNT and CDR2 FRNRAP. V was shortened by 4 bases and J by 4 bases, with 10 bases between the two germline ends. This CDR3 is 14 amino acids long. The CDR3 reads CASGSDSLTGELFF. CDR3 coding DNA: TGTGCTAGTGGTTCGGACAGCCTCACCGGGGAGCTGTTTTTT.

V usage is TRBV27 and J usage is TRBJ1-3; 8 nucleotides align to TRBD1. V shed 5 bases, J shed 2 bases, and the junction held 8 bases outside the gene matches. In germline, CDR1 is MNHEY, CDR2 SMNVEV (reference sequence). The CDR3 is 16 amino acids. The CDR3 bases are TGTGCCAGCAGTCGGACAGGGACGGTGGCTGGAAACACCATATATTTT. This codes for CASSRTGTVAGNTIYF.